A few counts support the clone carrying this T cell receptor beta chain. The sample comes from a study of cytotoxic CD8 clonotypes in ibrutinib-treated CLL. TCRdb keeps only in-frame clones here, not all; method: immunoSEQ multiplex PCR. The sample shows around 33,000 clones, roughly two thirds of them seen only once. Sequenced here: PBMCs, sampled before ibrutinib treatment. The receptor was derived from a human donor with chronic lymphocytic leukemia.

The CDR3 DNA follows: TGTGCCAGCTCACTCTATACTAGTGGCAAAAACATTCAGTACTTC. Its protein product is CASSLYTSGKNIQYF. The chain uses TRBV18 and TRBJ2-4; D may be TRBD2 (5 bases). V lost 4 bases and J lost 3, with 13 bases in between. Germline assignment: CDR1 KGHSH and CDR2 LQKENI. The CDR3 has 15 residues.